What follows are 22 T cell receptor beta chains derived from one specimen sequenced in a study of early T cells in non-severe SARS-CoV-2 infection. Each CDR3 protein gets one entry after TCRdb re-called the 5' RACE reads with MiXCR. The table shows fewer than 50,000 distinct CDR3 sequences, with more than 9% occurring only once. Sequences were obtained from whole blood. The receptors shown here come from an adult who was a healthcare worker with PCR-confirmed SARS-CoV-2 infection or an uninfected control (not recorded which).

This clonotype was counted a few times. The CDR3 reads CASSPSGRTDYGYTF. In DNA form, the CDR3 reads TGCGCCAGCAGCCCCTCGGGACGGACTGACTATGGCTACACCTTC. J is TRBJ1-2 and V is TRBV5-1; weak D call: TRBD1 (5 bases). Germline assignment: CDR1 SGHRS and CDR2 YFSETQ. V was shortened by 4 bases and J by 3 bases, with 16 bases between the two germline ends. There are 15 residues in the CDR3.

The chain links TRBV11-2 to TRBJ2-3; no definite D call. Germline loops: CDR1 SGHAT, CDR2 FQNNGV. The CDR3 is 14 residues long. The V gene lost 2 bases and the J gene lost 2 bases, with 8 bases spanning the gap. CDR3 in DNA: TGTGCCAGCAGCTTATCCAGCCACACAGATACGCAGTATTTT. This encodes CASSLSSHTDTQYF.

V gene TRBV7-2 combines with J gene TRBJ2-4; the match to TRBD1 covers 10 bases. Per the germline V gene, CDR1 is SGHTA and CDR2 is FQGNSA. The CDR3 covers 17 residues. After removal of 4 bases from V and 0 bases from J, the junction contained 6 bases not matched to a gene. The CDR3 sequence is CASSYRTGGEAKNIQYF. DNA for the CDR3: TGTGCCAGCAGCTACCGGACAGGGGGTGAAGCCAAAAACATTCAGTACTTC.

In this sample, this clonotype turned up a few times. The rearrangement joins TRBV18 to TRBJ2-3; D may be TRBD1 (5 bases). The CDR3 sequence is 13 residues long. V lost 2 bases and J lost 3, with 6 bases in between. The V gene's germline CDR1 is KGHSH and CDR2 LQKENI. The CDR3 DNA sequence: TGTGCCAGCTCACCAGGACATACAGATACGCAGTATTTT. The encoded protein is CASSPGHTDTQYF.

This chain connects TRBV7-3 to TRBJ1-1; D is unresolved. Trimming removed 1 base at V and 4 bases at J, with 7 bases between. The CDR3 spans 13 residues. Germline CDR1 SGHTA, CDR2 FQGTGA. The CDR3 coding sequence is TGTGCCAGCAGCTTAATGGAGAGCACTGAAGCTTTCTTT. This encodes CASSLMESTEAFF.

The rearrangement joins TRBV3-1 to TRBJ1-5; the match to TRBD1 covers 10 bases. The germline CDR1 and CDR2 sequences are LGHDT and YNNKEL (reference sequence). This CDR3 region has 16 residues. The ends lost 2 bases at V and 6 bases at J; junction bases unmatched: 7. CDR3 region: CASSQLHRQGAQPQHF. In nucleotides, the CDR3 is TGTGCCAGCAGCCAACTTCACCGACAGGGGGCTCAGCCCCAGCATTTT.

This chain uses TRBV6-1 with TRBJ1-2; 7 bases fit TRBD1. The V and J ends lost 6 bases and 10 bases, in that order; junction bases with no gene match: 11. The CDR3 has 13 residues. Germline CDR1 and CDR2: MNHNS and SASEGT. The CDR3 reads CASSQSGQFVYTF. DNA for the CDR3: TGTGCCAGCAGCCAATCGGGACAGTTCGTCTACACCTTC.

The V gene is TRBV7-2, the J gene TRBJ2-1; TRBD2 is a possible D gene (6 bases). The CDR3 has 15 amino acids. The ends were cut back, 1 base at V and 8 bases at J, with 15 bases in the middle. CDR1 SGHTA and CDR2 FQGNSA come from the germline V gene. CDR3 DNA sequence: TGTGCCAGCAGCTTAGACGGGAGCGTGCTATATGAGCAGTTCTTC. Amino acid sequence: CASSLDGSVLYEQFF.

This clonotype was found a few times. The V and J genes are TRBV20-1 and TRBJ2-3; no clear D. The CDR3 totals 14 residues. Trimming removed 3 bases at V and 2 bases at J, with 12 bases between. Looked up from germline, CDR1 is DFQATT and CDR2 is SNEGSKA (reference sequence). CDR3 sequence: CSASLGISTDTQYF. In DNA, the CDR3 is TGCAGTGCTAGCCTCGGCATCTCCACAGATACGCAGTATTTT.

The chain carries TRBV3-1 and TRBJ1-2; weak D call: TRBD1 (5 bases). CDR3 length: 14 residues. Germline V CDR1 and CDR2: LGHDT, YNNKEL (reference sequence). V lost 0 bases to trimming and J lost 4 bases, with 9 bases between them. In DNA, the CDR3 is TGTGCCAGCAGCCAAGATCACGGGGGCTATGGCTACACCTTC. Protein product: CASSQDHGGYGYTF.

The chain is built from TRBV4-3 and TRBJ2-7; 11 nucleotides line up with TRBD2. The CDR3 consists of 14 residues. The V gene end was trimmed by 5 bases and the J gene end by 3 bases; junction bases not matched to a gene: 3. CDR1 is LGHNA, CDR2 YSLEER, per germline. The DNA for the CDR3 is TGCGCCAGCAGCTTAGCGGGGGGGGTCTACGAGCAGTACTTC. Its translation: CASSLAGGVYEQYF.

This clonotype turned up a few times. V and J are TRBV6-1 and TRBJ2-2, with D hard to call. Trimming took 0 bases from V and 8 from J, leaving 10 bases between them. The CDR3 has 14 amino acids. The V gene's germline CDR1 is MNHNS and CDR2 SASEGT. Here the CDR3 DNA reads TGTGCCAGCAGTGAAGCGCTTCGGGCGGGGGAGCTGTTTTTT. Encoded protein: CASSEALRAGELFF.

About this clonotype itself: A single base separates this from a much larger clone, so it may be a read error. This chain's CDR3 is CASGSHGANTGELFF. CDR3 coding DNA: TGTGCCAGCGGCTCCCATGGGGCTAACACCGGGGAGCTGTTTTTT. The chain is built from TRBV28 and TRBJ2-2; TRBD1 might be the D (5 bases). The CDR3 loop spans 15 amino acids. From germline, CDR1 is MDHEN and CDR2 SYDVKM. V was cut by 8 bases and J by 2 bases, with 15 bases left in between. The full variable domain, completed using reference TRBV28 and TRBJ2-2, is DVKVTQSSRYLVKRTGEKVFLECVQDMDHENMFWYRQDPGLGLRLIYFSYDVKMKEKGDIPEGYSVSREKKERFSLILESASTNQTSMYLCASGSHGANTGELFFGEGSRLTVL.

This clonotype was detected ten times or more. The chain links TRBV5-1 to TRBJ2-7; D is possibly TRBD1 (8 bases). The germline V gene encodes CDR1 SGHRS and CDR2 YFSETQ. There are 14 residues in the CDR3. The V and J ends lost 4 bases and 4 bases respectively, with 15 bases between them. CDR3 protein: CASSVVQGGYEQYF. CDR3 nucleotide sequence: TGCGCCAGCAGCGTGGTACAGGGGGGGTACGAGCAGTACTTC.

This clonotype was detected many times. CDR3 loop: CSVTRRDSSNYGYTF. CDR3 in DNA: TGCAGCGTGACAAGAAGGGACAGTTCTAACTATGGCTACACCTTC. V and J are TRBV29-1 and TRBJ1-2; 7 bases map to TRBD1. This CDR3 spans 15 amino acids. V was clipped by 6 bases and J by 0 bases; unmatched bases: 10. Germline lookup yields CDR1 SQVTM and CDR2 ANQGSEA.

This chain links TRBV18 with TRBJ1-2; weak D call: TRBD1 (5 bases). The CDR3 loop spans 18 amino acids. The V end lost 3 bases, the J end lost 0 bases, and 20 bases lay between the germline ends. CDR1 is KGHSH, CDR2 LQKENI, per germline. The CDR3 DNA is TGTGCCAGCTCACCGATAAGATTGAGCAGGGAAACTAACTATGGCTACACCTTC. This translates into CASSPIRLSRETNYGYTF. The full variable domain, with the rest looked up from reference TRBV18 and TRBJ1-2, is NAGVMQNPRHLVRRRGQEARLRCSPMKGHSHVYWYRQLPEEGLKFMVYLQKENIIDESGMPKERFSAEFPKEGPSILRIQQVVRGDSAAYFCASSPIRLSRETNYGYTFGSGTRLTVV.

The chain combines TRBV29-1 with TRBJ1-2; tentative D call: TRBD1 (5 bases). Trimming cost V 6 bases and J 7 bases, with 18 bases left between them. Germline V gene lookup returns CDR1 SQVTM and CDR2 ANQGSEA. The CDR3 runs to 13 residues. Written as DNA, the CDR3 is TGCAGCGTCTCCGGGGCGGGGTTTTCTGGCTACACCTTC. It yields the protein CSVSGAGFSGYTF.

Ten or more counts support this clonotype. This chain connects TRBV4-3 to TRBJ1-1; tentatively, D is TRBD1 (6 bases). The CDR3 covers 18 residues. Trimming stripped 1 base from V and 5 bases from J, with 23 bases between. The germline gives CDR1 LGHNA, CDR2 YSLEER. The DNA for the CDR3 is TGCGCCAGCAGCCAAGTGGATTCGGGTATCGGGGGCAGAACTGAAGCTTTCTTT. Translation: CASSQVDSGIGGRTEAFF.

The sample holds many counts of this clonotype. The V call is TRBV21-1, the J call TRBJ2-2; no check of the table's D call, TRBD1, against the DNA was made. TRBV21-1 is described as a pseudogene. The CDR3 sequence is 18 residues long. As DNA, the CDR3 is TGTGCCAGCAGCAAAGATTCTCTCGGGGGGCCGAAAACCGGGGAGCTGTTTTTT. It codes for CASSKDSLGGPKTGELFF.

This clonotype appeared many times. The gene calls are TRBV5-1 and TRBJ2-2; D remains ambiguous. V was clipped by 0 bases and J by 0 bases, with 9 bases between them. The length of the CDR3 is 16 residues. The V gene's germline CDR1 is SGHRS and CDR2 YFSETQ. CDR3 amino acids: CASSLDADPNTGELFF. The CDR3 bases are TGCGCCAGCAGCTTGGATGCCGACCCGAACACCGGGGAGCTGTTTTTT.

The sample holds a few counts of this clonotype. The CDR3 bases are TGTGCCAGCAGCGCAACAGGAGGATGGATTGGGGAGCTGTTTTTT. Its protein product is CASSATGGWIGELFF. V is TRBV5-5 and J is TRBJ2-2, with D perhaps given as TRBD1 or TRBD2 (5 bases each). CDR1 is SGHKS, CDR2 YYEKEE, per germline (reference sequence). The CDR3 consists of 15 residues. Trimming left V 4 bases short and J 8 bases short, with 18 bases between.

The chain carries TRBV6-1 and TRBJ2-5, with D perhaps matching TRBD2 (6 bases). Trimming cost V 3 bases and J 4 bases, with 12 bases left between them. There are 14 residues in the CDR3. Germline CDR1 is MNHNS and CDR2 is SASEGT. This CDR3 reads CASSDGAGLETQYF. DNA for the CDR3: TGTGCCAGCAGTGACGGTGCGGGATTAGAGACCCAGTACTTC.